This is a list of T cell receptor beta chains from one sample in a study of shared T cell receptors in the human thymus. Clones were read by immunoSEQ multiplex PCR, and TCRdb kept only the in-frame ones, dropping some. The data hold about 380,000 clones, with roughly 94% observed a single time. The sample was thymocytes. The receptors come from a human donor. CDR3s include the opening cysteine and the closing phenylalanine or tryptophan. A D gene is named only where the DNA matches it firmly. The size field is filled for only some rows; it gives once, few, many or a size class.

j_call d_call v_call clone_size cdr3_aa cdr3_nt
TRBJ2-1 TRBD2 TRBV27 . CASSPRLAVNEQFF TGTGCCAGCAGTCCACGACTAGCAGTTAATGAGCAGTTCTTC
TRBJ1-4 . TRBV5-1 . CASSNHRGRRLGEKLFF TGCGCCAGCAGTAACCATCGGGGGAGGCGTCTAGGGGAAAAACTGTTTTTT
TRBJ2-1 . TRBV11-2 . CASSFLNSSVYEQFF TGTGCCAGCAGCTTTCTAAACAGTTCGGTCTATGAGCAGTTCTTC
TRBJ2-5 . TRBV5-1 . CASSLEAVKETQYF TGCGCCAGCAGCTTGGAGGCAGTCAAAGAGACCCAGTACTTC
TRBJ2-2 . TRBV4-3 once CASSQDEEGDKTGELFF TGCGCCAGCAGCCAAGATGAGGAGGGGGATAAGACCGGGGAGCTGTTTTTT
TRBJ2-1 TRBD1 TRBV11-2 . CASSSRGQGISMRYNEQFF TGTGCCAGCAGCTCCCGGGGACAGGGGATCAGTATGAGGTACAATGAGCAGTTCTTC
TRBJ2-7 TRBD2 TRBV6-1 . CASRGGLAAYEQYF TGTGCCAGCAGGGGGGGACTAGCGGCCTACGAGCAGTACTTC
TRBJ2-3 . TRBV6-1 . CASLRRDESTDTQYF TGTGCCAGCCTAAGGCGGGACGAAAGCACAGATACGCAGTATTTT
TRBJ2-7 TRBD2 TRBV10-3 . CAITPGTSGRSHYEQYF TGTGCCATCACCCCCGGGACTAGCGGGAGATCCCACTACGAGCAGTACTTC
TRBJ2-7 . TRBV27 . CASTLLGTRTYEQYF TGTGCCAGCACCCTCCTCGGGACAAGGACGTACGAGCAGTACTTC
TRBJ2-1 . TRBV28 . CASSSLWGEAYNEQFF TGTGCCAGCAGTTCTCTGTGGGGGGAAGCCTACAATGAGCAGTTCTTC
TRBJ1-2 TRBD1 TRBV18 . CASSLRQGMFGYGYTF TGTGCCAGCTCCCTCCGACAGGGTATGTTCGGGTATGGCTACACCTTC
TRBJ1-1 TRBD1 TRBV5-1 . CASTRRDREHAFF TGCGCCAGCACCCGCCGGGACAGGGAACATGCTTTCTTT
TRBJ2-7 TRBD2 TRBV19 . CASSVKTSGRLTAYEQYF TGTGCCAGTAGTGTGAAGACTAGCGGGAGGCTTACCGCCTACGAGCAGTACTTC
TRBJ2-5 TRBD1 TRBV5-4 . CASSPSRDRERGQETQYF TGTGCCAGCAGCCCGTCCCGGGACAGGGAACGAGGCCAAGAGACCCAGTACTTC
TRBJ2-3 . TRBV9 few CASSVLPTGLLGTQYF TGTGCCAGCAGCGTTCTCCCGACAGGCCTTTTGGGTACGCAGTATTTT
TRBJ2-1 . TRBV5-1 . CASTQGQNEQFF TGCGCCAGCACCCAGGGACAAAATGAGCAGTTCTTC
TRBJ1-2 . TRBV4-1 . CASSQDPDLTRESDGYTF TGCGCCAGCAGCCAAGATCCTGACCTGACCAGGGAGTCGGATGGCTACACCTTC
TRBJ1-2 TRBD1 TRBV18 . CASSPAAHRDRLYGYTF TGTGCCAGCTCACCAGCGGCACACCGGGACAGGCTATATGGCTACACCTTC
TRBJ2-7 . TRBV19 . CASSAAGGSYEQYF TGTGCCAGTAGCGCCGCAGGGGGGTCCTACGAGCAGTACTTC
TRBJ2-1 TRBD2 TRBV4-1 . CASSRKGLAGVWNEQFF TGCGCCAGCAGCCGGAAGGGACTAGCGGGAGTATGGAATGAGCAGTTCTTC
TRBJ2-1 . TRBV11-2 . CASSCPNNEQFF TGTGCCAGCAGCTGCCCAAACAATGAGCAGTTCTTC
TRBJ2-3 . TRBV4-2 . CASSGRLVMDTDTQYF TGTGCCAGCAGCGGCAGACTAGTGATGGACACAGATACGCAGTATTTT
TRBJ2-7 . TRBV4-2 . CASSQDRGASYEQYF TGTGCCAGCAGCCAAGACCGGGGGGCTTCCTACGAGCAGTACTTC
TRBJ2-1 . TRBV27 . CASRKSYNEQFF TGTGCCAGCAGGAAGAGTTACAATGAGCAGTTCTTC
TRBJ2-7 . TRBV5-4 . CASSWKGGKKYF TGTGCCAGCAGCTGGAAGGGGGGGAAGAAGTACTTC